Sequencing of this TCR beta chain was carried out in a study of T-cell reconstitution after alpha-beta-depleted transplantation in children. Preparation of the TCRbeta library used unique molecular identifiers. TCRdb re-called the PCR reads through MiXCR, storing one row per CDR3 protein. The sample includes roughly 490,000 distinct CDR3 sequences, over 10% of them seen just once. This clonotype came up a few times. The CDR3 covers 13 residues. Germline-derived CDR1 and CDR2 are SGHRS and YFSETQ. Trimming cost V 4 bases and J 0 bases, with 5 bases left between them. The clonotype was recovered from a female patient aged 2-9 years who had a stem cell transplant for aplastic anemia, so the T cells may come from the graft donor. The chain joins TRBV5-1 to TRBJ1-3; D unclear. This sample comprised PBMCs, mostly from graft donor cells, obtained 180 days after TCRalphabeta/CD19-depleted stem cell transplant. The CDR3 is CASSESSGNTIYF. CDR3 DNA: TGCGCCAGCAGCGAAAGCTCTGGAAACACCATATATTTT.